The clone carrying this TCR beta chain has at least ten counts. There are 15 residues in the CDR3. V was shortened by 5 bases and J by 0 bases, with 13 bases between the two germline ends. These data are taken from a study of regulatory T cells in long-lasting Graves disease. As for time point: newly diagnosed GD, antithyroid drugs for less than 3 months. After RNA was extracted from PBMCs, the TCR library was made from it. With iRepertoire HTBI primers and Arm-PCR of CDR3 regions, TCR beta libraries were built. Per the study methods: Sample data revealed roughly 62 TRBV and some 13 TRBJ segments. TCRdb reprocessed the multiplex PCR reads with MiXCR, giving one entry per CDR3 protein. It is TCRdb's table, rather than the study itself, that gives the V and J calls and clone size. The sample contains under 700,000 distinct CDR3 sequences, about 16% of which appear only once. The same data also went into a second study, on T cells in Graves' hyperthyroidism and ophthalmopathy. That source notes: During a first-round RT-PCR of the TCR CDR3, the HTBI primer set was used.

V is TRBV12-3 or TRBV12-4 and J is TRBJ1-1; weak D call: TRBD1 (6 bases). This clonotype originated in a woman aged 35-65 years with Graves disease. The material was peripheral blood mononuclear cells (PBMCs), obtained at new diagnosis, from a patient treated with antithyroid drugs. The CDR3 bases are TGTGCCAGCAGTGTACAGGGTGGGATGAACACTGAAGCTTTCTTT. Protein sequence: CASSVQGGMNTEAFF.